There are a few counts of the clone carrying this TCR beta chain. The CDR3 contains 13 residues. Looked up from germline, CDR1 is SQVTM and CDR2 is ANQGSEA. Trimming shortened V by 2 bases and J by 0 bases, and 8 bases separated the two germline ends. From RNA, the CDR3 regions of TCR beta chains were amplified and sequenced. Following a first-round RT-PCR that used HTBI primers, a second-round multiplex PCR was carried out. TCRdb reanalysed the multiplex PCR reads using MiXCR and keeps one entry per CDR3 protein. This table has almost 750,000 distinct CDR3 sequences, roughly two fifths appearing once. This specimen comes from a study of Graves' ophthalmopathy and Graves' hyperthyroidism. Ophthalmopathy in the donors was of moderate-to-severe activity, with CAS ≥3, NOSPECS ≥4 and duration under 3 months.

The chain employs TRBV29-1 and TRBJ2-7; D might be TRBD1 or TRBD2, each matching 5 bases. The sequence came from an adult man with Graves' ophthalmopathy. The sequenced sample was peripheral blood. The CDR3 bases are TGCAGCGTTGAAACAGGAGGCTCCTACGAGCAGTACTTC. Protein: CSVETGGSYEQYF.